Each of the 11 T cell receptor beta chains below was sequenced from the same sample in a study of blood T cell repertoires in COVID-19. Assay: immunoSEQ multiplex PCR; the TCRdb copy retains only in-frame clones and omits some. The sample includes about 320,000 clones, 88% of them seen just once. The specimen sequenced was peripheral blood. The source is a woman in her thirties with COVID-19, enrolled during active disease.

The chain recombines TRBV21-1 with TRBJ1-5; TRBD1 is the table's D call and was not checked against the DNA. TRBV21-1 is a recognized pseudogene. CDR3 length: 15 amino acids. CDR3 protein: CASSKGDRSTQPQHF. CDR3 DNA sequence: TGTGCCAGCAGCAAAGGGGACAGGTCTACCCAGCCCCAGCATTTT.

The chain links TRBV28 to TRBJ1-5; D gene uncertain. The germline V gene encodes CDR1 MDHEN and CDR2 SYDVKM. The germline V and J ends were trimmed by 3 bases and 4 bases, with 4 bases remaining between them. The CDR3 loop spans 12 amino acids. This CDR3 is CASSFLNQPQHF. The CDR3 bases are TGTGCCAGCAGTTTCCTTAATCAGCCCCAGCATTTT.

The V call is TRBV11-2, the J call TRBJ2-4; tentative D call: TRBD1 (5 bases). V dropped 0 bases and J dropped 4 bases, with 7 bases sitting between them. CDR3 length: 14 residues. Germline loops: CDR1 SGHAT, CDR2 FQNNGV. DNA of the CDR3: TGTGCCAGCAGCTTAGACAGGGCGAAAAACATTCAGTACTTC. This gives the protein CASSLDRAKNIQYF.

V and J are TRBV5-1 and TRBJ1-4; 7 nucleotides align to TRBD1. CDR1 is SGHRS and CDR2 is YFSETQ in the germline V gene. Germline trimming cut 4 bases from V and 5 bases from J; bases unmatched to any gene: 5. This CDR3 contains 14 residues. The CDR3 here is CASSIGQDNEKLFF. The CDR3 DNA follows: TGCGCCAGCAGCATCGGACAGGACAATGAAAAACTGTTTTTT.

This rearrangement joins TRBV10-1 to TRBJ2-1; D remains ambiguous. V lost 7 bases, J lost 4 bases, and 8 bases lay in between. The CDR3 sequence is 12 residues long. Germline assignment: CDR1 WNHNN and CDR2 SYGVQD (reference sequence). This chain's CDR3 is CASTPVYNEQFF. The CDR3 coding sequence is TGCGCCAGCACCCCGGTTTACAATGAGCAGTTCTTC.

CDR3 sequence: CASSISLKGARYGYTF. For the CDR3, the DNA is TGTGCCAGTAGTATTAGTTTGAAGGGAGCAAGATATGGCTACACCTTC. The rearrangement uses TRBV19 and TRBJ1-2, with D unclear. The CDR3 is made up of 16 amino acids. Trimming removed 3 bases at V and 5 bases at J, with 19 bases between. Germline V gives CDR1 LNHDA, CDR2 SQIVND (reference sequence). The variable domain in full, completed from reference TRBV19 and TRBJ1-2, reads DGGITQSPKYLFRKEGQNVTLSCEQNLNHDAMYWYRQDPGQGLRLIYYSQIVNDFQKGDIAEGYSVSREKKESFPLTVTSAQKNPTAFYLCASSISLKGARYGYTFGSGTRLTVV.

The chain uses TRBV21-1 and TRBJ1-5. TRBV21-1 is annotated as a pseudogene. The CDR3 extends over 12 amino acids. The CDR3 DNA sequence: TGTGCCAGCAGCAAAGGAGAGCAGCCCCAGCATTTT. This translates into CASSKGEQPQHF.

CDR3 bases: TGTGCCAGCAGTGACTCTGTCGGGGGGGGCTTCGATGAGCAGTTCTTC. It is translated as CASSDSVGGGFDEQFF. V gene TRBV6-4 combines with J gene TRBJ2-1, with TRBD2 matching over 8 bases. The CDR3 covers 16 residues. Germline CDR1 reads MRHNA; CDR2 reads SNTAGT. Germline trimming cut 0 bases from V and 8 bases from J; bases unmatched to any gene: 9.

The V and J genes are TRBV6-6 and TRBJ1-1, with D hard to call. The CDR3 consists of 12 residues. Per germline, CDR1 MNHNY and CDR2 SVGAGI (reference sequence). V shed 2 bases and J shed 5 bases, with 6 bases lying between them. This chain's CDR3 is CASSYGQTEAFF. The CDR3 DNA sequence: TGTGCCAGCAGTTACGGGCAGACTGAAGCTTTCTTT.

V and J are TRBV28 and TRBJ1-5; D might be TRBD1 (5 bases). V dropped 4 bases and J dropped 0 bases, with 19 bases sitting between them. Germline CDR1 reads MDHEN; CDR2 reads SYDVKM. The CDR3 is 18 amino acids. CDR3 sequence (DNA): TGTGCCAGCAGTTATCCGCGACAGAGATTATATAGCAATCAGCCCCAGCATTTT. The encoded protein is CASSYPRQRLYSNQPQHF.

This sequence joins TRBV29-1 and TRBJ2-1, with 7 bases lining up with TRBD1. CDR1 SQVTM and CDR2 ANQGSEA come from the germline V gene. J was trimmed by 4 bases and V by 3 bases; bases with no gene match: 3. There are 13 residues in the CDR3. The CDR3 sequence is CSVDRDSYNEQFF. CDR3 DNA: TGCAGCGTTGATCGGGACAGTTACAATGAGCAGTTCTTC.